This T cell receptor (beta chain) stems from a study of blood T cell repertoires in COVID-19. The protocol was immunoSEQ multiplex PCR, while the TCRdb copy is restricted to in-frame clones and leaves out a portion. Of fewer than 350,000 clones listed, approximately 83% are singletons. After removal of 8 bases from V and 3 bases from J, the junction contained 13 bases not matched to a gene. The CDR3 runs 15 residues. Germline assignment: CDR1 SNHLY and CDR2 FYNNEI. The TCR sequence derives from a woman aged 25 to 39 who had recovered from COVID-19. Material for sequencing was peripheral blood. The gene calls are TRBV2 and TRBJ2-7, with 7 bases aligning to TRBD2. The CDR3 nucleotides read TGTGCCAGCCGGACCCCGACTAGCTGGGGCTACGAGCAGTACTTC. Protein product: CASRTPTSWGYEQYF.